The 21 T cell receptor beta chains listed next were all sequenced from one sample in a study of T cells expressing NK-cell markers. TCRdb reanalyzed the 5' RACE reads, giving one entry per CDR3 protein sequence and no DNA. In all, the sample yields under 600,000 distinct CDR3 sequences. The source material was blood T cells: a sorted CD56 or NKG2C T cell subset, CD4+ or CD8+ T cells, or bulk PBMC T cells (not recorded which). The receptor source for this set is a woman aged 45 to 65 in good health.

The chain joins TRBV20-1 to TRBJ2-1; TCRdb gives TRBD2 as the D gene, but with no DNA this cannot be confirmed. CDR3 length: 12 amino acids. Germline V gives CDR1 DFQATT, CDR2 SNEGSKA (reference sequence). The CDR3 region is CSANFGAREQFF.

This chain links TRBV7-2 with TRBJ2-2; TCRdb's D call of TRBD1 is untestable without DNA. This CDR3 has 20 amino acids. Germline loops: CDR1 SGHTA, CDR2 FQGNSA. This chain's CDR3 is CASSLPWTGDNPRDSGELFF.

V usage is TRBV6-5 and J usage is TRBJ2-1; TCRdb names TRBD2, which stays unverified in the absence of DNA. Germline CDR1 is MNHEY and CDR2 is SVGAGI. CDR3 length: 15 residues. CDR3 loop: CASSYGLAEHNEQFF.

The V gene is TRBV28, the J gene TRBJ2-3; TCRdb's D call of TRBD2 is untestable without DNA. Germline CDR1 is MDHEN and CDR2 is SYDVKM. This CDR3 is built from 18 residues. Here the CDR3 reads CASRARTGLAGSTDTQYF.

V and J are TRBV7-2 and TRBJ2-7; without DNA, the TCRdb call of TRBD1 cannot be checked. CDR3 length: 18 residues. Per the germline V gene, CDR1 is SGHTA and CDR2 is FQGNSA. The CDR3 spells CASSLFLRGSGVGYEQYF. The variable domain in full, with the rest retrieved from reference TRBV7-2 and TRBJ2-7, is GAGVSQSPSNKVTEKGKDVELRCDPISGHTALYWYRQSLGQGLEFLIYFQGNSAPDKSGLPSDRFSAERTGGSVSTLTIQRTQQEDSAVYLCASSLFLRGSGVGYEQYFGPGTRLTVT.

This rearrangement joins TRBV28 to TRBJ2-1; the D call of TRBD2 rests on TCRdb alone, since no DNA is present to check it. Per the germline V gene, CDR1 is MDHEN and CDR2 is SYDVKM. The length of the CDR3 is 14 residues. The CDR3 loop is CASSSKRGYNEQFF.

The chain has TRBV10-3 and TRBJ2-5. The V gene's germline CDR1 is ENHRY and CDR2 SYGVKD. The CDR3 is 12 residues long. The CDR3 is CAIWEGSGTQYF.

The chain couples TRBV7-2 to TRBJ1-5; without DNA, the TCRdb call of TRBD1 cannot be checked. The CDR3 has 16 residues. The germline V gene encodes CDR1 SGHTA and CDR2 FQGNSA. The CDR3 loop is CASSLQDRDWNQPQHF. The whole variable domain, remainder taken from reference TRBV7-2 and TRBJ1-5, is GAGVSQSPSNKVTEKGKDVELRCDPISGHTALYWYRQSLGQGLEFLIYFQGNSAPDKSGLPSDRFSAERTGGSVSTLTIQRTQQEDSAVYLCASSLQDRDWNQPQHFGDGTRLSIL.

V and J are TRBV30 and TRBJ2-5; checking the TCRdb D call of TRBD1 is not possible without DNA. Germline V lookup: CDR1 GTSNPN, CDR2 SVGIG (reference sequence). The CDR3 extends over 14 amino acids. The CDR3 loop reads CAWARDRIVETQYF.

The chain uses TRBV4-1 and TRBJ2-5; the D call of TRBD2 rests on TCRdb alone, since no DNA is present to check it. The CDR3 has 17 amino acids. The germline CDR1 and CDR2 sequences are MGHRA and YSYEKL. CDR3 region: CASSQDPTGGAQETQYF.

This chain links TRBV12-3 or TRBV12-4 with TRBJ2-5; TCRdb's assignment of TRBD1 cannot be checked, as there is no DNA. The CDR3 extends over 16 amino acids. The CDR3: CASSLASPQGGETQYF.

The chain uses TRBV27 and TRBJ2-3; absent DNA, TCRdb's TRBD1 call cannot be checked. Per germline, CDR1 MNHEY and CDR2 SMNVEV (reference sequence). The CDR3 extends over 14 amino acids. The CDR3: CASSDRVPSDTQYF.

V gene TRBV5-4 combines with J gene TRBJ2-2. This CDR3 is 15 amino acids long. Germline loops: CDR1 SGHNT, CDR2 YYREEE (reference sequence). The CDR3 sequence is CASTPGPGSTGELFF.

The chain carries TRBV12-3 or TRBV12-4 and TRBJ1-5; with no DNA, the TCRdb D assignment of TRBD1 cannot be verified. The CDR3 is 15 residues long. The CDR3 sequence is CASSWDRVSNQPQHF.

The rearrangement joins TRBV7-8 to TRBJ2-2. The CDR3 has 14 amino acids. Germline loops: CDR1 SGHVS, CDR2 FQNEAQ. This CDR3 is CASSLAFGSGELFF. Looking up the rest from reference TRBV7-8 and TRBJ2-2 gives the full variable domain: GAGVSQSPRYKVAKRGQDVALRCDPISGHVSLFWYQQALGQGPEFLTYFQNEAQLDKSGLPSDRFFAERPEGSVSTLKIQRTQQEDSAVYLCASSLAFGSGELFFGEGSRLTVL.

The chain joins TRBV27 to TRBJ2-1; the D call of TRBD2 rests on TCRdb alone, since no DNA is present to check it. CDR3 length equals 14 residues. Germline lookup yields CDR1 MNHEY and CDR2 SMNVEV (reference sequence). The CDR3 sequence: CASRGGGSYNEQFF.

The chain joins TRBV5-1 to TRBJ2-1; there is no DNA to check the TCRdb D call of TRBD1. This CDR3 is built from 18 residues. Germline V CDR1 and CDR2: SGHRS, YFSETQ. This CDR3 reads CASSFRDSLRGPYNEQFF.

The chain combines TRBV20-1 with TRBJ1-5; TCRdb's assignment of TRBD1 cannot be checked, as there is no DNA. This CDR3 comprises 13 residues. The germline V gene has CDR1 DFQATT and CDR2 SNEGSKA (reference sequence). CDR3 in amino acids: CSASPRGDQPQHF.

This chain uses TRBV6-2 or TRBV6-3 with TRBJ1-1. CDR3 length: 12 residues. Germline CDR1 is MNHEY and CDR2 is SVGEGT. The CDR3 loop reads CASSYRAAEAFF.

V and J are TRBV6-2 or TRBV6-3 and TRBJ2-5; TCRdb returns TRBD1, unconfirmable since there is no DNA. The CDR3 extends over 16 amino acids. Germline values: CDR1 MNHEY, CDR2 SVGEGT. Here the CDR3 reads CASRTPTGGGQETQYF.

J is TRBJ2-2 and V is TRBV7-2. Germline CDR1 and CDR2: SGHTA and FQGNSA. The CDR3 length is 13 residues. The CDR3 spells CASSLAQYGELFF.